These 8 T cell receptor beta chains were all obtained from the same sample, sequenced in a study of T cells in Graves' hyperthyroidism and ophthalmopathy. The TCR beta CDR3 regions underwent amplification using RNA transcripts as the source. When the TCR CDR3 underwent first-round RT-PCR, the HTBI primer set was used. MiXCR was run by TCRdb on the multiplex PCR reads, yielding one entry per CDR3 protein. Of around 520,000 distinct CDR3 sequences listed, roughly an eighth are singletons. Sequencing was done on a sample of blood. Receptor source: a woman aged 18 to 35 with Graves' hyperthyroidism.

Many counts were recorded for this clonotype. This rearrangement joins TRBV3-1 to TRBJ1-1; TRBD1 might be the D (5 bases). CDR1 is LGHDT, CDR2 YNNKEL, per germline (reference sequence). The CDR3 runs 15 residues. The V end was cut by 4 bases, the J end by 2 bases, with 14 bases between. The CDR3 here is CASSRRGPKNTEAFF. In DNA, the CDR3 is TGTGCCAGCAGCCGAAGGGGACCGAAAAACACTGAAGCTTTCTTT.

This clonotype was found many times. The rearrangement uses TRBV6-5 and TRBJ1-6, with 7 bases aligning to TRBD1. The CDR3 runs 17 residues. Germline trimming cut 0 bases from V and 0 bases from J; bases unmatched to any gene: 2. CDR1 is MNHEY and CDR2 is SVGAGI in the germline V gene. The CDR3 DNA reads TGTGCCAGCAGTTACTCGGGACAGAGCTCCTATAATTCACCCCTCCACTTT. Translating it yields CASSYSGQSSYNSPLHF.

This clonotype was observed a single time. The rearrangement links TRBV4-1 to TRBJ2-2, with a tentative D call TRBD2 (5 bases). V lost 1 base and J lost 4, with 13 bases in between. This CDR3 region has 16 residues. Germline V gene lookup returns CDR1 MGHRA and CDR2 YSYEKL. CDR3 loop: CASSQGAGEGTGELFF. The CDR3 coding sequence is TGCGCCAGCAGCCAAGGGGCGGGTGAGGGCACCGGGGAGCTGTTTTTT.

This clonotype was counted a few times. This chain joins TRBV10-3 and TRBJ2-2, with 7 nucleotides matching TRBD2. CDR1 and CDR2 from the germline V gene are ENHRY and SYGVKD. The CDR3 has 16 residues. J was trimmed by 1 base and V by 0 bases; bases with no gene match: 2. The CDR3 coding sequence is TGTGCCATCAGTGAGTCGTCTAGCGGGAACACCGGGGAGCTGTTTTTT. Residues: CAISESSSGNTGELFF.

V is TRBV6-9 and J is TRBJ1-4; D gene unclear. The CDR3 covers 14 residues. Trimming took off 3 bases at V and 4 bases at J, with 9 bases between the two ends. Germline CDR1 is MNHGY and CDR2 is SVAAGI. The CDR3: CASSYSQNNEKLFF. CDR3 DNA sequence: TGTGCCAGCAGTTACAGCCAGAATAATGAAAAACTGTTTTTT.

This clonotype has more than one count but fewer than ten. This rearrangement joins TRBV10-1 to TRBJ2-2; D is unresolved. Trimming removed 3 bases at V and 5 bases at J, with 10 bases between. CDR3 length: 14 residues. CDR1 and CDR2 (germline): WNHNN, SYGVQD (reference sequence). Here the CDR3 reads CASSDYGETGELFF. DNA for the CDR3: TGCGCCAGCAGTGACTATGGCGAAACCGGGGAGCTGTTTTTT.

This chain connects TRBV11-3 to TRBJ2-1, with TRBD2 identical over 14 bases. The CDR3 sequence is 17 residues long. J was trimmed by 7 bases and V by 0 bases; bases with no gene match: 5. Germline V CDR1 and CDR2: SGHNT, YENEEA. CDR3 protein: CASSLEGGTSGSNEQFF. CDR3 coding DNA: TGTGCCAGCAGCTTAGAAGGGGGGACTAGCGGGAGTAATGAGCAGTTCTTC. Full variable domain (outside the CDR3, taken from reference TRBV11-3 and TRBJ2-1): EAGVVQSPRYKIIEKKQPVAFWCNPISGHNTLYWYLQNLGQGPELLIRYENEEAVDDSQLPKDRFSAERLKGVDSTLKIQPAELGDSAVYLCASSLEGGTSGSNEQFFGPGTRLTVL.

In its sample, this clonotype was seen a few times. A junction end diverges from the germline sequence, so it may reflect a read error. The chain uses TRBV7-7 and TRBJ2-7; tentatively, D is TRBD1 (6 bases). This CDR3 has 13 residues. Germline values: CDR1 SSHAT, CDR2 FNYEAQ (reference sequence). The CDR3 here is CASSIQGGYEQYF. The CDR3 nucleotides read TGTGCTAGCAGCATACAGGGCGGCTACGAGCAGTACTTC.